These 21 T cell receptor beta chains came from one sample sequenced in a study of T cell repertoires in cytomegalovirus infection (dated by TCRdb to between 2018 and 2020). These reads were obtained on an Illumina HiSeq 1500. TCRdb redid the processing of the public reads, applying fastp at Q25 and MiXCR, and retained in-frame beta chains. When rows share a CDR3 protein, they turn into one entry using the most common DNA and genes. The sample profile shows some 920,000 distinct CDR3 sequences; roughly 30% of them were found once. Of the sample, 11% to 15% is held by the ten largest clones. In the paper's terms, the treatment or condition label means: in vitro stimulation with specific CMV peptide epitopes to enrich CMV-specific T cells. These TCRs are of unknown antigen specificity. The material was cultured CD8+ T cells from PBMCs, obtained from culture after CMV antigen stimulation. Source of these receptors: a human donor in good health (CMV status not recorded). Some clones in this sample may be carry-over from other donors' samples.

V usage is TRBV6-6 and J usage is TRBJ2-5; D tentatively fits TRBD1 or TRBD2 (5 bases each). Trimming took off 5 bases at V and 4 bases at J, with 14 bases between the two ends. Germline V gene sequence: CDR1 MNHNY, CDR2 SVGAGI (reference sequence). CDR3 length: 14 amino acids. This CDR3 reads CASSDWGSRETQYF. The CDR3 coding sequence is TGTGCCAGCAGTGATTGGGGGAGTAGAGAGACCCAGTACTTC.

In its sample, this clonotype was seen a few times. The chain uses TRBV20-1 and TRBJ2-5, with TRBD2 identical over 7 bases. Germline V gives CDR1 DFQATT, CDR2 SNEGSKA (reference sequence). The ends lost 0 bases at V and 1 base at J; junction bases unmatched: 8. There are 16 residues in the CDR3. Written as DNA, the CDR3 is TGCAGTGCTAGAGATAAAAGCGGGGTTTCCCAAGAGACCCAGTACTTC. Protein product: CSARDKSGVSQETQYF.

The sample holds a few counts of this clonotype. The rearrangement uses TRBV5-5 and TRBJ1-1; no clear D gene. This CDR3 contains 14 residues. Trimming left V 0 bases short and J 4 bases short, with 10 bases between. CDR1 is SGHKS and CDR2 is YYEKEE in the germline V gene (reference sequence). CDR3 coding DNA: TGTGCCAGCAGCTTGGAGGATCAGGTCACTGAAGCTTTCTTT. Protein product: CASSLEDQVTEAFF.

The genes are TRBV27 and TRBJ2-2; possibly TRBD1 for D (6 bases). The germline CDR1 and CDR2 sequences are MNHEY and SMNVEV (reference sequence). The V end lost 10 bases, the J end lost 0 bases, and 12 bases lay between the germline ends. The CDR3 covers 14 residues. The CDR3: CATSGQSNTGELFF. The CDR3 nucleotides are TGTGCCACCTCGGGACAATCGAACACCGGGGAGCTGTTTTTT.

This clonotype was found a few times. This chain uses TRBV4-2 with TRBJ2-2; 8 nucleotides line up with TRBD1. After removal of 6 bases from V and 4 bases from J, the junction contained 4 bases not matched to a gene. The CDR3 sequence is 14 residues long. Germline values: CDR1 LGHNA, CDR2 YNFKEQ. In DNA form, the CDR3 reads TGTGCCAGCAGGGACAGGGCCCTCACCGGGGAGCTGTTTTTT. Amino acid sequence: CASRDRALTGELFF.

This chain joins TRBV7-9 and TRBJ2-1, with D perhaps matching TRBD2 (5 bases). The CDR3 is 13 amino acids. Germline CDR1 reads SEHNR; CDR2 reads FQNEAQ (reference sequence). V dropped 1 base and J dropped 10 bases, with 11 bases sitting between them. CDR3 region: CASSLEGGPEQFF. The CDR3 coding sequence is TGTGCCAGCAGCTTAGAGGGCGGGCCCGAGCAGTTCTTC.

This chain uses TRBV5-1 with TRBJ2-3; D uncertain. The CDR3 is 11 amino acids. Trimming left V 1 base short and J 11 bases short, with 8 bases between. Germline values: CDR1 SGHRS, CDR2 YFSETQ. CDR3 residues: CASSLNQMQYF. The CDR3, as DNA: TGCGCCAGCAGCTTGAATCAAATGCAGTATTTT. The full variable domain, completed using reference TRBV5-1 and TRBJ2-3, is KAGVTQTPRYLIKTRGQQVTLSCSPISGHRSVSWYQQTPGQGLQFLFEYFSETQRNKGNFPGRFSGRQFSNSRSEMNVSTLELGDSALYLCASSLNQMQYFGPGTRLTVL.

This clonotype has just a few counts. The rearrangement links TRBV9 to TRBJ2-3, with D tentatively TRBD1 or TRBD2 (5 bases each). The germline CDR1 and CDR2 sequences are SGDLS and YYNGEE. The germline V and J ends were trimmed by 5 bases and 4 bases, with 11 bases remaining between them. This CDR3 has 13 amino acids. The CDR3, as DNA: TGTGCCAGCAGTATAGTGGGGGCAGATACGCAGTATTTT. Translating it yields CASSIVGADTQYF. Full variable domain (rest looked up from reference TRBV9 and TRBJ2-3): DSGVTQTPKHLITATGQRVTLRCSPRSGDLSVYWYQQSLDQGLQFLIQYYNGEERAKGNILERFSAQQFPDLHSELNLSSLELGDSALYFCASSIVGADTQYFGPGTRLTVL.

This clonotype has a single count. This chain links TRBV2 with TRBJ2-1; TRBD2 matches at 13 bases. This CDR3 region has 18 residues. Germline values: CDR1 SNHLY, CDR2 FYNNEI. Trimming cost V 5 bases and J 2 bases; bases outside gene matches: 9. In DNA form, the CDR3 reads TGTGCCAGCAGTCGGACTAGCGGGGGAAACCCTACCTACAATGAGCAGTTCTTC. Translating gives CASSRTSGGNPTYNEQFF.

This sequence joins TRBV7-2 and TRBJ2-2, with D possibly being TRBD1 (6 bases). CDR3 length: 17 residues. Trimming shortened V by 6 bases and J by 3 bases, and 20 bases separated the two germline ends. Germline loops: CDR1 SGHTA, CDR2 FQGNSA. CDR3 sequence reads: CASRPRGGGRYTGELFF. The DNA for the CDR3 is TGTGCCAGCAGACCCCGGGGTGGGGGCCGTTACACCGGGGAGCTGTTTTTT.

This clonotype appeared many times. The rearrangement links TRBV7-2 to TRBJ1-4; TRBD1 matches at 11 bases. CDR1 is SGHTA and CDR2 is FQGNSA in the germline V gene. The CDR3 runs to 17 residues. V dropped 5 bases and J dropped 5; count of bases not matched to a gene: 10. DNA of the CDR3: TGTGCCAGCAGCCTGGCCGGGACAGGGGGGGAAAATGAAAAACTGTTTTTT. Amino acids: CASSLAGTGGENEKLFF.

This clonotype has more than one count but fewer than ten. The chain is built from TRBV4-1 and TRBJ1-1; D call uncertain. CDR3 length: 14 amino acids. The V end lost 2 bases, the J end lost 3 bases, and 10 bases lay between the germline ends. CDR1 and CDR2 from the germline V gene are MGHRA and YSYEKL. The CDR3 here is CASSQLRGHTEAFF. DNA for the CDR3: TGCGCCAGCAGCCAACTTCGAGGGCACACTGAAGCTTTCTTT.

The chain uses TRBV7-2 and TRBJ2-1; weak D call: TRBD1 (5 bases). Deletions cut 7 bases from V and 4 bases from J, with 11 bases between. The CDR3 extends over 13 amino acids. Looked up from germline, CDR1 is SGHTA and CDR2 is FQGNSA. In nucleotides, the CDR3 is TGTGCCAGCACCCTCACAGGATACAATGAGCAGTTCTTC. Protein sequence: CASTLTGYNEQFF.

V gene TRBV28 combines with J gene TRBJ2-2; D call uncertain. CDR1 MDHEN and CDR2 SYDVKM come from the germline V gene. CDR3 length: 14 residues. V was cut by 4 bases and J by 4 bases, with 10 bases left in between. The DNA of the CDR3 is TGTGCCAGCAGTTGGGGTATGGGCACCGGGGAGCTGTTTTTT. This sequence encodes CASSWGMGTGELFF.

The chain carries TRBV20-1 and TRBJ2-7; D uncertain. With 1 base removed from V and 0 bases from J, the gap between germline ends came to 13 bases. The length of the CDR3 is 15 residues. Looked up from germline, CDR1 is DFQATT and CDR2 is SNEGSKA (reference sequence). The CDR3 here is CSARGETVTSYEQYV. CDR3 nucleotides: TGCAGTGCTAGAGGTGAAACTGTCACCTCCTACGAGCAGTACGTC.

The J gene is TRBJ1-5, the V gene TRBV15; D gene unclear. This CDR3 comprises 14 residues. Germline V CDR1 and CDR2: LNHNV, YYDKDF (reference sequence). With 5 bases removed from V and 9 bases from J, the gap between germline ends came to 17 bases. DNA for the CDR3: TGTGCCACCAGCTCACAGTCAGTAGGACGGCCCCAGCATTTT. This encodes CATSSQSVGRPQHF.

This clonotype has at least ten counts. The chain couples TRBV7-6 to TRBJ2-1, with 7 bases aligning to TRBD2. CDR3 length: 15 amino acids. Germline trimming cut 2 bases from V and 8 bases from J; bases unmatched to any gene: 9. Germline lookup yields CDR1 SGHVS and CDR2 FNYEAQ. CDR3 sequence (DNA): TGTGCCAGCAGCTTATTATCTAGCGGTGCCCATGAGCAGTTCTTC. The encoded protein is CASSLLSSGAHEQFF.

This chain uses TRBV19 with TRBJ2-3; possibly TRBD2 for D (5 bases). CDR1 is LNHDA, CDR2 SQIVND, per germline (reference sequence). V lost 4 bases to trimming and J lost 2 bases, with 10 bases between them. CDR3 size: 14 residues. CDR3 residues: CASSRADYTDTQYF. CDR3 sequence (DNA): TGTGCCAGTAGTAGGGCTGACTACACAGATACGCAGTATTTT. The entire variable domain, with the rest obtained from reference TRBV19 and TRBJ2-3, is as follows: DGGITQSPKYLFRKEGQNVTLSCEQNLNHDAMYWYRQDPGQGLRLIYYSQIVNDFQKGDIAEGYSVSREKKESFPLTVTSAQKNPTAFYLCASSRADYTDTQYFGPGTRLTVL.

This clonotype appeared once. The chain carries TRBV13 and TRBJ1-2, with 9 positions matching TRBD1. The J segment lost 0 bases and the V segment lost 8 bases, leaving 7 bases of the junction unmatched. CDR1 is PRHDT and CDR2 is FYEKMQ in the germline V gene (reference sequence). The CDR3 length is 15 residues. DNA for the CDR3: TGTGCCAGCGGGGACAGGGCCTTAGCTAACTATGGCTACACCTTC. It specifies CASGDRALANYGYTF.

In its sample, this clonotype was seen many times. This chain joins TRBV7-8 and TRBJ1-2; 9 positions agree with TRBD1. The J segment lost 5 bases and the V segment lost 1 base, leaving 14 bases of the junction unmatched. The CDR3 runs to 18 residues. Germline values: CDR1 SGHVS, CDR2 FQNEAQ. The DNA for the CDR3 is TGTGCCAGCAGCTTAGTACTCCGGGACAGGGATGGTCTTTATGGCTACACCTTC. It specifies CASSLVLRDRDGLYGYTF.

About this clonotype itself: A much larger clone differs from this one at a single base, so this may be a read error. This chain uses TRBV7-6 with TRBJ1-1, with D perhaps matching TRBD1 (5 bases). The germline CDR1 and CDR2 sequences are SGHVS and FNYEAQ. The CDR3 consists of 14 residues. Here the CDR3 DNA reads TGTGTCAGCAGCTTGAAGAGGGCAGGGACTGAAGCTTTCTTT. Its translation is CVSSLKRAGTEAFF.